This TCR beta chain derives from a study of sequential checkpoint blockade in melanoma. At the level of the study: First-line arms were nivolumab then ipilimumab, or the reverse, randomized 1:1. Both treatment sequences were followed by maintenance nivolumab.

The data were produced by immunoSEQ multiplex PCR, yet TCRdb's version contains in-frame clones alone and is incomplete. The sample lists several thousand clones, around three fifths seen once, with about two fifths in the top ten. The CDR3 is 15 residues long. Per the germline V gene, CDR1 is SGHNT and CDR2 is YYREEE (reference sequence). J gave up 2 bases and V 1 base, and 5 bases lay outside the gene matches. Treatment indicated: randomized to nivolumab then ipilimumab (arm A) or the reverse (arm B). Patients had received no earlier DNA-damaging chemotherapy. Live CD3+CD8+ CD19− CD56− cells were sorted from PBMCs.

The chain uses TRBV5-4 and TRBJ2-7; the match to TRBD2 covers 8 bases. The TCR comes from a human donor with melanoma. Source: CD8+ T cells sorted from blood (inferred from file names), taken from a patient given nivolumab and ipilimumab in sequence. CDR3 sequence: CASSLPQRGTYEQYF. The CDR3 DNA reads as TGTGCCAGCAGCTTGCCCCAGCGGGGGACCTACGAGCAGTACTTC.